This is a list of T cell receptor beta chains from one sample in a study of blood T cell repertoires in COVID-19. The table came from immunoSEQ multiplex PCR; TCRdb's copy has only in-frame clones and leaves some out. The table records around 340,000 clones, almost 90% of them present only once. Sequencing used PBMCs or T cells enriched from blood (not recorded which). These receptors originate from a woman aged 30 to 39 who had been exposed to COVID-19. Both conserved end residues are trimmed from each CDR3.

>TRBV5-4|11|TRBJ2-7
ASSFDRDYEQY
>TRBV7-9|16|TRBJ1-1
ASSRGQGFSLTNTEAF
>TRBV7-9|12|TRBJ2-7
ASSPPSGVYEQY
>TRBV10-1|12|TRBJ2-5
ASSAVSDIGTQY
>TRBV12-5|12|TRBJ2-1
ASGLGGVYNEQF
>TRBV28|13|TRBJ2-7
ASSFGLAGLYEQY
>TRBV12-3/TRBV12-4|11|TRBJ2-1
ASSYSAYNEQF
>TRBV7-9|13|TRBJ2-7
ASSAQGAKSYEQY
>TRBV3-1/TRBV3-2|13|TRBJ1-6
ASSQTGSPNSPLH
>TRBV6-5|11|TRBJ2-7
ASSPDRVYEQY
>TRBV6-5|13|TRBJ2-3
ASHNRDLSTDTQY
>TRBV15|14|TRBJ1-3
ATSSERGVTGNTIY
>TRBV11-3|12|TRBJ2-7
ASSMGGRDYEQY
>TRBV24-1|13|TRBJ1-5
ATSESTGLNQPQH
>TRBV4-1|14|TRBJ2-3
ASSQSSGLGGDTQY
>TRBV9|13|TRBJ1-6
ASSAGQGVHSPLH
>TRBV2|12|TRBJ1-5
ASSTDRKNQPQH
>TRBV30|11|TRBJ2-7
AWSAGVGNEQY
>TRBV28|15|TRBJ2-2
ASSPGPGERGTGELF
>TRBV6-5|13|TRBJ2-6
ASLQGDSGANVLT
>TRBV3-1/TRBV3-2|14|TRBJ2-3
ASSRRASGSTDTQY
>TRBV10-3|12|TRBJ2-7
AISAGTGTYEQY
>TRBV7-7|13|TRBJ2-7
ASSLRQGSSYEQY
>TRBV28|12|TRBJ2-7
ASSSPGVGYEQY
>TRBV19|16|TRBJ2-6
ASSISGQGLSGANVLT
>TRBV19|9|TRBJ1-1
ASSWATEAF
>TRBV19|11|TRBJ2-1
ASSTGLVNEQF
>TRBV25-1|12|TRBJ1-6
ASSEYYSNSPLH
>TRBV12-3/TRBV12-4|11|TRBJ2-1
ACGRERWDEQF
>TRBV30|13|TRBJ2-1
AWSVRGSSYNEQF
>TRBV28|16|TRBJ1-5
ASSPPGQGLYSNQPQH
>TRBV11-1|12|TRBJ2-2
ASSLGENTGELF
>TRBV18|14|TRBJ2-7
ASSGIAGGSSYEQY
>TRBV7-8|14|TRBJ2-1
ASSLDWGSSYNEQF
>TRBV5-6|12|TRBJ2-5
ASSPDPTGETQY
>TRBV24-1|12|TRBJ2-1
ATAPGRSSNGQF
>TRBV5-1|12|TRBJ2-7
ASSLAGVTYEQY
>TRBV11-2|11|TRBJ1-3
AGGVGAGNTIY
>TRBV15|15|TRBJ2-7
ATSRDKEPGGRDEQY
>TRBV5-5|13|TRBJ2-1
ASSLERGWYNEQF
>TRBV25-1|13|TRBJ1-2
ASSESGTGGLGYT
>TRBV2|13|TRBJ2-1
ASSGAGPPYNEQF
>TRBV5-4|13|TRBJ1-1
ASSYFGGLGTEAF
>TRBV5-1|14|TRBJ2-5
ASSLLVGSGTETQY
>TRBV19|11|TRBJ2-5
ASSISVRETQY